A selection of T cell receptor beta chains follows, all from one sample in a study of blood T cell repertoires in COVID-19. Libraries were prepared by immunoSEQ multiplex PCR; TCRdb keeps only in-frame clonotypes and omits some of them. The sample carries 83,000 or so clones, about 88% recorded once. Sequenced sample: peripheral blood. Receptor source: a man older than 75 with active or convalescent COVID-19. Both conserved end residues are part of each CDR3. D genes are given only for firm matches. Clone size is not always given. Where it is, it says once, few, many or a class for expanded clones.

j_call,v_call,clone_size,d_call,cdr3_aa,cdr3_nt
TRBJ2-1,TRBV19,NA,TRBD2,CASSIRREFNNEQFF,TGTGCCAGTAGTATTCGGCGGGAGTTCAACAATGAGCAGTTCTTC
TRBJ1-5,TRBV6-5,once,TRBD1,CASSIGQGRQPQHF,TGTGCCAGCAGTATTGGACAGGGGCGGCAGCCCCAGCATTTT
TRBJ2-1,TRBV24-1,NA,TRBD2,CATSDLPASGGESEQFF,TGTGCCACCAGTGATTTGCCGGCTAGCGGGGGGGAGAGTGAGCAGTTCTTC
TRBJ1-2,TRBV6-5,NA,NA,CASSQIGSKRDGYTF,TGTGCCAGCAGTCAAATCGGGTCTAAACGCGATGGCTACACCTTC
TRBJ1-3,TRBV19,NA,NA,CASSRDGDSGNTIYF,TGTGCCAGTAGTAGAGACGGAGACTCTGGAAACACCATATATTTT
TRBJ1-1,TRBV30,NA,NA,CAWKTQRYTEAFF,TGTGCCTGGAAGACCCAGAGGTACACTGAAGCTTTCTTT
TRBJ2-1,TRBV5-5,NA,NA,CASSLGLALGNEQFF,TGTGCCAGCAGCTTGGGTCTAGCGTTGGGCAATGAGCAGTTCTTC
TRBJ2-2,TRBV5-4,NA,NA,CATRGGPQTNTGELFF,TGTGCCACCAGGGGGGGTCCGCAAACGAACACCGGGGAGCTGTTTTTT
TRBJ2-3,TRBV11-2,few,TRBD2,CASSSIRGGVDPDTQYF,TGTGCCAGCAGCTCCATCCGGGGAGGGGTGGACCCAGATACGCAGTATTTT
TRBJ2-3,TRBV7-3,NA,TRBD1,CASSLVGQASTDTQYF,TGTGCCAGCAGCTTAGTGGGACAGGCTTCCACAGATACGCAGTATTTT
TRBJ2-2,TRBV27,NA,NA,CASSLLAGAGELFF,TGTGCCAGCAGTTTATTAGCAGGGGCCGGGGAGCTGTTTTTT
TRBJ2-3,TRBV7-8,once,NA,CASIGFSTDTQYF,TGTGCCAGCATCGGGTTTAGCACAGATACGCAGTATTTT
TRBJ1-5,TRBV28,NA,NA,CASQTRGGPNQPQHF,TGTGCCAGCCAGACTCGAGGAGGGCCCAATCAGCCCCAGCATTTT
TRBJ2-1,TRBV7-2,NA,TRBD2,CASSLVLAGGLYNEQFF,TGTGCCAGCAGCTTAGTTCTAGCGGGGGGACTCTACAATGAGCAGTTCTTC
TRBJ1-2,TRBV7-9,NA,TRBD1,CASSLALRGQGRNGYTF,TGTGCCAGCAGCTTAGCGCTTCGGGGACAGGGCAGGAATGGCTACACCTTC
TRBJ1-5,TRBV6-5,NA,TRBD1,CASMDRHNQPQHF,TGTGCCAGCATGGACAGGCACAATCAGCCCCAGCATTTT
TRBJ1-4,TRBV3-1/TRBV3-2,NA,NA,CASSQTPNTREKLFF,TGTGCCAGCAGCCAGACACCCAATACAAGGGAAAAACTGTTTTTT
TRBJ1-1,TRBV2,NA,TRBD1,CASRPTGKAFF,TGTGCCAGCAGACCGACAGGGAAAGCTTTCTTT
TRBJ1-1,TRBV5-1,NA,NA,CASSLVGAGDVNTEAFF,TGCGCCAGCAGCTTGGTCGGGGCAGGGGACGTGAACACTGAAGCTTTCTTT
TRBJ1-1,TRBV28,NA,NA,CASSPPVPGTEAFF,TGTGCCAGCAGTCCCCCGGTTCCGGGCACTGAAGCTTTCTTT
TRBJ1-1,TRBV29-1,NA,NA,CSVQLTDLNTEAFF,TGCAGCGTCCAATTGACAGACTTGAACACTGAAGCTTTCTTT
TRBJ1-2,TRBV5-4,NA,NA,CASSLLGEYYGYTF,TGTGCCAGCAGCTTGCTCGGGGAATACTATGGCTACACCTTC
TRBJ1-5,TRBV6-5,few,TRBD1,CASSYSRQGGQPQHF,TGTGCCAGCAGTTACTCGAGACAGGGAGGTCAGCCCCAGCATTTT
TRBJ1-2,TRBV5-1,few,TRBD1,CASSGDSYGYTF,TGCGCCAGCAGCGGGGACAGCTATGGCTACACCTTC
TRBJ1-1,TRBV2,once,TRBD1,CASRLDRDGAEAFF,TGTGCCAGCAGACTCGACAGGGATGGGGCTGAAGCTTTCTTT
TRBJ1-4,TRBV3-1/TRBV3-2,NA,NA,CASSQGHRVGKLFF,TGTGCCAGCAGCCAGGGGCACAGGGTAGGGAAACTGTTTTTT
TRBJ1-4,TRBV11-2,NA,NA,CASSSEGVREKLFF,TGTGCCAGCAGCTCCGAGGGGGTGAGAGAAAAACTGTTTTTT
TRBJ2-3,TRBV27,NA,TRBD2,CASRLQTSGRGDTQYF,TGTGCCAGCAGGCTGCAGACTAGCGGGAGGGGGGATACGCAGTATTTT
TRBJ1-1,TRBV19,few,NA,CASSIKGDTEAFF,TGTGCCAGTAGTATAAAAGGGGACACTGAAGCTTTCTTT
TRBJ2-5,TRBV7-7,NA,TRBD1,CASSASGTGGETQYF,TGTGCTAGCAGCGCCTCCGGGACAGGGGGAGAGACCCAGTACTTC
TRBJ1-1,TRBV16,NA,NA,CASSHQGNTEAFF,TGTGCCAGCAGCCATCAGGGGAACACTGAAGCTTTCTTT
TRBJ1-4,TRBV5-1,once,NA,CASSLDGGQDEKLFF,TGCGCCAGCAGCTTGGATGGGGGCCAGGATGAAAAACTGTTTTTT
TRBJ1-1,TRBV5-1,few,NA,CASSSRGDTEAFF,TGCGCCAGCAGCTCCAGGGGAGACACTGAAGCTTTCTTT
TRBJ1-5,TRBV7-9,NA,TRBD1,CASSSETQGFSNQPQHF,TGTGCCAGCAGCTCTGAAACACAGGGGTTTAGCAATCAGCCCCAGCATTTT
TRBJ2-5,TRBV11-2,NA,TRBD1,CASSKGTGETQYF,TGTGCCAGCAGCAAGGGGACAGGGGAGACCCAGTACTTC
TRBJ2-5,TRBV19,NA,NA,CASSTRTSGDWETQYF,TGTGCCAGTAGTACCCGAACTTCAGGGGATTGGGAGACCCAGTACTTC
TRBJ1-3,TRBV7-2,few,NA,CASSSQGTGNTIYF,TGTGCCAGCAGCTCACAGGGTACTGGAAACACCATATATTTT
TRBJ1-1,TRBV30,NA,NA,CAWSVHENTEAFF,TGTGCCTGGAGTGTACATGAGAACACTGAAGCTTTCTTT
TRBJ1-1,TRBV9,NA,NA,CASSPSGGDSEAFF,TGTGCCAGCAGCCCGAGCGGCGGGGACTCTGAAGCTTTCTTT
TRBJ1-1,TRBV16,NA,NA,CASSQTRVGGTEAFF,TGTGCCAGCAGCCAAACGAGGGTGGGAGGGACTGAAGCTTTCTTT
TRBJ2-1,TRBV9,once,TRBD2,CASSPPLAGGYNEQFF,TGTGCCAGCAGCCCCCCACTAGCGGGGGGATACAATGAGCAGTTCTTC
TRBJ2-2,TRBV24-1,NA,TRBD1,CATSDLAGQGSNTGELFF,TGTGCCACCAGTGATTTGGCGGGACAGGGATCGAACACCGGGGAGCTGTTTTTT
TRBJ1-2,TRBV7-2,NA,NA,CASSYDRNYGYTF,TGTGCCAGCAGCTATGACAGAAACTATGGCTACACCTTC
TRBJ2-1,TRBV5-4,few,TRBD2,CASSSSSGTYNEQFF,TGTGCCAGCAGCTCCTCTAGCGGGACCTACAATGAGCAGTTCTTC
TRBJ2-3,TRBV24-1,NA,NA,CATSDLKSGTDTQYF,TGTGCCACCAGTGATTTGAAGTCCGGGACAGATACGCAGTATTTT
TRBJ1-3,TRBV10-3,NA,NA,CAISNGQGNTIYF,TGTGCCATCAGTAACGGACAGGGAAACACCATATATTTT
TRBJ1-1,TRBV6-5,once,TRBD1,CACDRGRGTEAFF,TGTGCCTGTGACAGGGGGCGAGGGACTGAAGCTTTCTTT
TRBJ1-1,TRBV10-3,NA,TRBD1,CAISDRQGAMNTEAFF,TGTGCCATCAGTGACAGACAGGGCGCCATGAACACTGAAGCTTTCTTT
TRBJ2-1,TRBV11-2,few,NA,CASSPAPGAWEQFF,TGTGCCAGCAGCCCCGCCCCGGGAGCCTGGGAGCAGTTCTTC
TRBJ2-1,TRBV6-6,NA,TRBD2,CASSPRLFTSGKIDEQFF,TGTGCCAGCAGTCCCAGGTTGTTTACTAGCGGGAAGATTGATGAGCAGTTCTTC
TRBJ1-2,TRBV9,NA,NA,CASSVGRTTNYGYTF,TGTGCCAGCAGCGTAGGCAGAACAACTAACTATGGCTACACCTTC
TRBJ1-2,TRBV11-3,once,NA,CASSLSTDYGYTF,TGTGCCAGCAGCTTATCGACAGACTATGGCTACACCTTC